This TCR beta chain was observed in a study of CD8 T cells in Susac syndrome. Sequencing of TCR beta was performed on blood CD8+ T cells and on blood CD4+ T cells. Treatment-naive patients with stable or active relapsing-remitting disease were the multiple sclerosis controls. V shed 3 bases and J 11 bases; nucleotides not matched to a gene: 9. The germline CDR1 and CDR2 sequences are LGHNA and YNFKEQ. CDR3 length equals 14 residues. RNA in amounts of roughly 0.5 to 1 ug was reverse transcribed with random hexamers. With immunoSEQ multiplex PCR, TCR beta CDR3 was amplified across 54 Vbeta and 13 Jbeta. TCRdb reprocessed the immunoSEQ multiplex PCR reads via MiXCR and lists one record per CDR3 protein. The sample consists of some 220,000 distinct CDR3 sequences, about 95% of them appearing once.

The chain has TRBV4-2 and TRBJ2-1; 8 bases fit TRBD2. The sequenced material came from CD4+ T cells from PBMCs. The TCR sequence derives from a human donor with multiple sclerosis. DNA for the CDR3: TGTGCCAGCAGCCACATAGCAACTAGCGGTCAGCAGTTCTTC. This codes for CASSHIATSGQQFF.